This TCR beta chain emerged from a study of blood T cell repertoires in COVID-19. At the level of the study: The origin of the acute and convalescent COVID-19 samples was the United States, Italy and Spain.

CDR1 and CDR2 (germline): LNHDA, SQIVND (reference sequence). The V and J ends lost 7 bases and 4 bases respectively, with 10 bases between them. CDR3 length: 12 amino acids. Authors' methods: Amplification with reference gene primers provided the estimates of nucleated cell counts. Generated by immunoSEQ multiplex PCR, the TCRdb table keeps only in-frame clones and is missing some. Clone size and the V and J calls come from that table; the DNA yielded D and trimming. This table holds fewer than 85,000 clones, about 80% found once. This clonotype was sampled from a woman in her 70s with acute or convalescent COVID-19. The sample consisted of peripheral blood. The chain is built from TRBV19 and TRBJ1-2; a possible D gene is TRBD1 (5 bases). CDR3 DNA: TGTGCCAGTATGACAGACGCCTATGGCTACACCTTC. This translates into CASMTDAYGYTF.